This TCR beta chain derives from a study of blood T cell repertoires in COVID-19. Study as a whole: Italy, Spain and the United States were the sources of the convalescent and acute COVID-19 samples.

In assigning cohorts, the study relied on participant-reported clinical history. The CDR3 totals 15 residues. The germline CDR1 and CDR2 sequences are MNHEY and SVGAGI. Between the trimmed V and J ends, which lost 0 bases and 4 bases, there was a span of 13 bases. Per the authors' pipeline: It was from reference gene primer amplification that nucleated cell counts were estimated. Assay: immunoSEQ multiplex PCR; the TCRdb copy retains only in-frame clones and omits some. V and J calls and clone size are those listed in that table; D and trimming were worked out from the DNA. Here the sample spans fewer than 250,000 clones, more than 65% being singletons.

The material sequenced was PBMCs or T cells enriched from blood (not recorded which). The V gene is TRBV6-5, the J gene TRBJ2-7; TRBD2 is a possible D gene (6 bases). This clonotype was obtained from a woman between 45 and 60 years old with acute COVID-19. Here the CDR3 DNA reads TGTGCCAGCAGTTACTCGAGTGGGGGAGGTTACGAGCAGTACGTC. The encoded protein is CASSYSSGGGYEQYV.